This paragraph reports one TCR beta chain. Its antigen remains unknown. TCRdb's copy holds only in-frame clones and misses some; the assay was immunoSEQ multiplex PCR. The repertoire has roughly 50,000 clones, approximately 65% of them found once; the top ten carry roughly 6%. This record comes from a study of vaccination effects on CD4 cells after COVID-19. Study as a whole: Sequencing followed a ViraFEST assay step that expanded antigen-specific CD4+ T cells with viral peptide pools. Each participant was administered two doses of either the BNT162b2 or the mRNA-1273 vaccine.

Study-level findings and limits: Infection-derived and vaccine-derived clones contracted markedly late after vaccination.

With about ten days of culture completed, CD4+ T cells were isolated. IL-2 medium was substituted for half the medium on days 3 and 7. Germline values: CDR1 SGHTA, CDR2 FQGNSA. Trimming stripped 2 bases from V and 4 bases from J, with 17 bases between. The CDR3 covers 16 residues. Sequenced material: CD4+ T cells from PBMCs cultured without peptide, taken before COVID-19 vaccination. The rearrangement joins TRBV7-2 to TRBJ1-1, with a weak D call TRBD1 (6 bases). The sequence came from a human donor who received a COVID-19 vaccine. CDR3 amino acids: CASSLSYSARGTEAFF. For the CDR3, the DNA is TGTGCCAGCAGCTTATCCTACTCTGCCAGGGGCACTGAAGCTTTCTTT.